This paragraph reports one T cell receptor (beta chain). The data stem from a study of T cells in Graves' hyperthyroidism and ophthalmopathy. The CDR3 regions of TCR beta were amplified from RNA transcripts. Initially, a first-round RT-PCR of the TCR CDR3 employed the HTBI primer set. TCRdb re-called the multiplex PCR reads with MiXCR, one entry per CDR3 protein. This table holds some 460,000 distinct CDR3 sequences, 15% to 18% found once. The clonotype was recovered from a woman aged 18-35 years with Graves' hyperthyroidism. Sequenced: blood.

The CDR3 spells CASSLTGTHTGELFF. DNA for the CDR3: TGTGCCAGCAGTTTAACCGGGACGCACACCGGGGAGCTGTTTTTT. The rearrangement uses TRBV12-3 or TRBV12-4 and TRBJ2-2; D is perhaps TRBD1 or TRBD2 (5 bases each). Trimming removed 2 bases from V and 3 bases from J, with 10 bases in between. The CDR3 is 15 residues long.